The 21 T cell receptor beta chains below come from one sample, sequenced in a study of shared clonotypes between healthy human individuals. Naive CD8 cells, CD45RO-negative and positively selected for CCR7, excluded terminally differentiated effector memory CD45RA+ cells. The repertoire was sequenced with immunoSEQ multiplex PCR; TCRdb's copy has only in-frame clones and lacks some. The table records under 2,000,000 clones, roughly 95% of them present only once. What was sequenced was naive CD8+ T cells sorted from blood. These TCRs come from a man younger than 30 in good health.

The chain combines TRBV4-3 with TRBJ2-7; D unclear. The CDR3 totals 15 residues. Between the trimmed V and J ends, which lost 3 bases and 2 bases, there was a span of 14 bases. The germline V gene has CDR1 LGHNA and CDR2 YSLEER. The CDR3 sequence is CASSHRASGTYEQYF. Written as DNA, the CDR3 is TGCGCCAGCAGCCATCGGGCCTCTGGGACCTACGAGCAGTACTTC.

The rearrangement joins TRBV10-3 to TRBJ1-1; D not resolved. Germline-derived CDR1 and CDR2 are ENHRY and SYGVKD. The CDR3 consists of 14 residues. Trimming pared 4 bases from V and 3 bases from J, leaving 12 bases between. CDR3 in amino acids: CAISGGLKDTEAFF. Written as DNA, the CDR3 is TGTGCCATCAGTGGAGGACTGAAGGACACTGAAGCTTTCTTT.

There are a few counts of this clone. The rearrangement uses TRBV6-5 and TRBJ1-2; no clear D gene. The CDR3 is 13 amino acids. V was shortened by 2 bases and J by 4 bases, with 8 bases between the two germline ends. Germline-derived CDR1 and CDR2 are MNHEY and SVGAGI. CDR3 DNA sequence: TGTGCCAGCAGTTACGCCGCCGTCTATGGCTACACCTTC. Protein product: CASSYAAVYGYTF.

Comment on this clone: Within the sample, other DNA sequences also encode this same CDR3. The V call is TRBV5-1, the J call TRBJ2-7; tentative D call: TRBD2 (6 bases). Germline lookup yields CDR1 SGHRS and CDR2 YFSETQ. V was clipped by 2 bases and J by 3 bases, with 12 bases between them. This CDR3 contains 14 residues. The CDR3: CASSFRGLDYEQYF. The CDR3, as DNA: TGCGCCAGCAGCTTTAGGGGACTTGACTACGAGCAGTACTTC.

This sequence joins TRBV6-6 and TRBJ1-1; D uncertain. The length of the CDR3 is 12 residues. The V gene lost 4 bases and the J gene lost 5 bases, with 8 bases spanning the gap. CDR1 and CDR2 (germline): MNHNY, SVGAGI (reference sequence). CDR3 DNA: TGTGCCAGCAGTTCGTGGGATACTGAAGCTTTCTTT. The encoded protein is CASSSWDTEAFF.

The chain uses TRBV10-2 and TRBJ2-1; D is possibly TRBD2 (6 bases). This CDR3 has 13 amino acids. Germline values: CDR1 WSHSY, CDR2 SAAADI. V lost 7 bases to trimming and J lost 3 bases, with 10 bases between them. The CDR3: CASMSGDYNEQFF. In DNA, the CDR3 is TGCGCCAGCATGTCGGGAGACTACAATGAGCAGTTCTTC.

This clone was seen just once. This chain uses TRBV28 with TRBJ2-7, with 10 nucleotides matching TRBD1. The CDR3 contains 14 residues. Trimming removed 6 bases from V and 3 bases from J; junction bases left unmatched: 5. Germline assignment: CDR1 MDHEN and CDR2 SYDVKM. The CDR3 DNA sequence: TGTGCCAGCAGCCCGACAGGGGGCCTCTACGAGCAGTACTTC. This codes for CASSPTGGLYEQYF.

The chain links TRBV7-9 to TRBJ2-7; D call uncertain. The V gene's germline CDR1 is SEHNR and CDR2 FQNEAQ (reference sequence). The CDR3 extends over 12 amino acids. The ends were cut back, 4 bases at V and 1 base at J, with 5 bases in the middle. Here the CDR3 reads CASSSRSYEQYF. CDR3 coding DNA: TGTGCCAGCAGCTCCAGGTCCTACGAGCAGTACTTC.

The chain joins TRBV10-3 to TRBJ2-5; D call uncertain. The CDR3 runs to 11 residues. In germline, CDR1 is ENHRY, CDR2 SYGVKD. V dropped 7 bases and J dropped 1 base, with 4 bases sitting between them. CDR3 nucleotides: TGTGCCATCACAGGCCAAGAGACCCAGTACTTC. As protein: CAITGQETQYF.

The CDR3 region has the DNA TGTGCCAGCAGCTTAGGTTGGGACAGGGCCTCTATTGAGCCCCAGCATTTT. Translating gives CASSLGWDRASIEPQHF. This chain links TRBV7-9 with TRBJ1-5; 9 bases are a match to TRBD1. This CDR3 is built from 17 residues. J gave up 8 bases and V 1 base, and 12 bases lay outside the gene matches. Germline-derived CDR1 and CDR2 are SEHNR and FQNEAQ (reference sequence).

The J gene is TRBJ2-2, the V gene TRBV13; D assignment may be TRBD1 or TRBD2 (6 bases each). Trimming left V 4 bases short and J 1 base short, with 10 bases between. CDR1 PRHDT and CDR2 FYEKMQ come from the germline V gene (reference sequence). The CDR3 spans 15 residues. The CDR3 bases are TGTGCCAGCAGCTCGGGGGCAGGGAACACCGGGGAGCTGTTTTTT. Its protein is CASSSGAGNTGELFF. Filled out from reference TRBV13 and TRBJ2-2, the complete variable domain reads AAGVIQSPRHLIKEKRETATLKCYPIPRHDTVYWYQQGPGQDPQFLISFYEKMQSDKGSIPDRFSAQQFSDYHSELNMSSLELGDSALYFCASSSGAGNTGELFFGEGSRLTVL.

V gene TRBV18 combines with J gene TRBJ2-2, with D uncertain. Between the trimmed V and J ends, which lost 8 bases and 1 base, there was a span of 23 bases. The CDR3 has 18 residues. Germline V gene data show CDR1 as KGHSH and CDR2 as LQKENI. CDR3 sequence: CASTQNWAIKENTGELFF. CDR3 DNA: TGTGCCAGCACCCAAAACTGGGCAATCAAGGAGAACACCGGGGAGCTGTTTTTT. The full variable domain, rest sourced from reference TRBV18 and TRBJ2-2, is NAGVMQNPRHLVRRRGQEARLRCSPMKGHSHVYWYRQLPEEGLKFMVYLQKENIIDESGMPKERFSAEFPKEGPSILRIQQVVRGDSAAYFCASTQNWAIKENTGELFFGEGSRLTVL.

V gene TRBV5-5 combines with J gene TRBJ2-7; D unclear. Germline V lookup: CDR1 SGHKS, CDR2 YYEKEE (reference sequence). The V and J ends lost 0 bases and 2 bases respectively, with 12 bases between them. The CDR3 is made up of 15 amino acids. The CDR3 DNA reads as TGTGCCAGCAGCTTGGACAGCGCGGCGACCTACGAGCAGTACTTC. Protein sequence: CASSLDSAATYEQYF.

The V gene is TRBV9, the J gene TRBJ1-6; D is perhaps TRBD1 (6 bases). In germline, CDR1 is SGDLS, CDR2 YYNGEE. V gave up 0 bases and J gave up 8 bases, with 12 bases separating them. The CDR3 length is 15 residues. DNA for the CDR3: TGTGCCAGCAGCGTAGGGAACAGGGCGGATTCACCCCTCCACTTT. This gives the protein CASSVGNRADSPLHF.

This chain uses TRBV9 with TRBJ2-3, with 13 nucleotides matching TRBD2. J lost 2 bases, V lost 0 bases, and 6 bases had no gene match. This CDR3 has 18 amino acids. Germline V gene lookup returns CDR1 SGDLS and CDR2 YYNGEE. This CDR3 is CASSVAGGLAGHTDTQYF. DNA for the CDR3: TGTGCCAGCAGCGTAGCGGGGGGACTAGCGGGACACACAGATACGCAGTATTTT.

The V and J genes are TRBV4-2 and TRBJ2-3, with D possibly matching TRBD2 (6 bases). The CDR3 contains 17 residues. The V end lost 0 bases, the J end lost 1 base, and 14 bases lay between the germline ends. Germline V lookup: CDR1 LGHNA, CDR2 YNFKEQ. CDR3 region: CASSQDPTSWGTDTQYF. The CDR3 DNA reads TGTGCCAGCAGCCAAGATCCCACTAGCTGGGGCACAGATACGCAGTATTTT.

Concerning this clone: Other DNA sequences from this sample encode an identical CDR3 as well. This sequence joins TRBV11-2 and TRBJ2-7; D is uncertain. The germline gives CDR1 SGHAT, CDR2 FQNNGV. The V and J ends lost 0 bases and 2 bases respectively, with 8 bases between them. This CDR3 spans 14 amino acids. The CDR3 region is CASSLDPGPYEQYF. CDR3 nucleotides: TGTGCCAGCAGCTTAGATCCAGGACCCTACGAGCAGTACTTC.

The V gene is TRBV6-1, the J gene TRBJ2-1, with 7 bases aligning to TRBD1. Germline V gene lookup returns CDR1 MNHNS and CDR2 SASEGT. The CDR3 is 15 residues long. V gave up 5 bases and J gave up 2 bases; unmatched junction bases: 6. The CDR3 DNA follows: TGTGCCAGCAGTTCCGGGACAGAAGCCTACAATGAGCAGTTCTTC. Its translation is CASSSGTEAYNEQFF.

The CDR3 sequence is CATSWGLDYEQYF. CDR3 DNA: TGTGCCACCTCCTGGGGCCTAGACTACGAGCAGTACTTC. The V call is TRBV19, the J call TRBJ2-7; tentatively, D is TRBD1 (5 bases). CDR3 length: 13 residues. From germline, CDR1 is LNHDA and CDR2 SQIVND (reference sequence). V was shortened by 10 bases and J by 3 bases, with 16 bases between the two germline ends.

The V call is TRBV13, the J call TRBJ1-5; TRBD1 agrees at 10 bases. Germline loops: CDR1 PRHDT, CDR2 FYEKMQ (reference sequence). This CDR3 spans 16 amino acids. V lost 5 bases to trimming and J lost 6 bases; unmatched junction nucleotides: 10. CDR3 DNA: TGTGCCAGCAGCGGTCCCGGGGACAGGGGCACTCAGCCCCAGCATTTT. Its protein product is CASSGPGDRGTQPQHF.

This sequence joins TRBV19 and TRBJ1-2, with 8 nucleotides matching TRBD1. The CDR3 sequence is 15 residues long. Germline CDR1 reads LNHDA; CDR2 reads SQIVND (reference sequence). The junction had 10 bases not matched to a gene; V was cut back by 5 bases and J by 5 bases. The CDR3 protein is CASSPRTGNPYGYTF. CDR3 coding DNA: TGTGCCAGTAGTCCGCGGACAGGGAACCCGTATGGCTACACCTTC.